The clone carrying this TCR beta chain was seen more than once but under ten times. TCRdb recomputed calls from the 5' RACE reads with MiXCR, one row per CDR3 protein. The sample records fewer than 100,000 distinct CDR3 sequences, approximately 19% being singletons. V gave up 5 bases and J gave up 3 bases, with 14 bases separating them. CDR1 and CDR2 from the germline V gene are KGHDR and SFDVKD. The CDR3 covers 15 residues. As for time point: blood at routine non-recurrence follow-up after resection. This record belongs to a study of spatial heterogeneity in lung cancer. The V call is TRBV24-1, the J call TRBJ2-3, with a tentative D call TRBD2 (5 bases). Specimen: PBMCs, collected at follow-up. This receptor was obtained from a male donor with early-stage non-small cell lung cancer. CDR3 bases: TGTGCCACCAGTGCCTGGCCCTCGGGGACAGATACGCAGTATTTT. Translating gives CATSAWPSGTDTQYF.